One T cell receptor (beta chain) is described in this entry. The data were obtained in a study of blood T cell repertoires in COVID-19. Study background: Samples taken during acute and convalescent COVID-19 were collected in the United States, Italy and Spain. The cDNA or gDNA used as material had been derived from T cells, B-cell-depleted T cells, or PBMCs.

In the source study's methods: How many nucleated cells were present was estimated from reference gene primer amplification. Sequencing was performed with immunoSEQ multiplex PCR; in TCRdb, only in-frame clones are kept and a portion is missing. That table furnishes V, J and clone size, whereas the DNA furnished D and trimming. Seen here are some 65,000 clones, 90% observed once, and the top ten hold around 0.52%. Seattle's enrolled individuals joined amid active infection and were then monitored longitudinally. The clonotype originates from a man aged 50 or older with COVID-19, enrolled during active disease. The sample comprised peripheral blood.

The CDR3 protein is CASRQHGELFF. The CDR3 DNA sequence: TGTGCCAGCAGACAACACGGGGAGCTGTTTTTT. The J gene is TRBJ2-2, the V gene TRBV14; D gene uncertain. There are 11 residues in the CDR3. The germline gives CDR1 SGHDN, CDR2 FVKESK. Trimming cost V 6 bases and J 7 bases, with 6 bases left between them. The whole variable domain, remainder taken from reference TRBV14 and TRBJ2-2, is EAGVTQFPSHSVIEKGQTVTLRCDPISGHDNLYWYRRVMGKEIKFLLHFVKESKQDESGMPNNRFLAERTGGTYSTLKVQPAELEDSGVYFCASRQHGELFFGEGSRLTVL.